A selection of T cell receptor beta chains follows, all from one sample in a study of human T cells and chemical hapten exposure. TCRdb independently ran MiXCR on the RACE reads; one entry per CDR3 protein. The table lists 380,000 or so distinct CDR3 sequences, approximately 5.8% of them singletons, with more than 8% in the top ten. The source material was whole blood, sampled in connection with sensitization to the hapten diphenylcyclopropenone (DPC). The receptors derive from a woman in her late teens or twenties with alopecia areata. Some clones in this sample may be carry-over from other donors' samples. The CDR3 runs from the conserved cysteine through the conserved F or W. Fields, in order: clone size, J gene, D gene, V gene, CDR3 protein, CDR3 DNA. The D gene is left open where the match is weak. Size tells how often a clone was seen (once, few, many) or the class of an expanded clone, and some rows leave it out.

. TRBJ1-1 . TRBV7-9 CASSREGPLGAFF TGTGCCAGCAGTCGGGAGGGACCCCTTGGGGCTTTCTTT
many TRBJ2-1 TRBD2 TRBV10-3 CAISEQLAGGNNEQFF TGTGCCATCAGTGAACAACTAGCGGGGGGGAACAATGAGCAGTTCTTC
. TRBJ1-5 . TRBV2 CASSEVGVSQPQHF TGTGCCAGCAGTGAAGTTGGGGTTAGCCAGCCCCAGCATTTT
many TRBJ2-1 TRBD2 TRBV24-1 CATSGGTSSYNEQFF TGTGCCACCAGTGGCGGGACTAGCTCCTACAATGAGCAGTTCTTC
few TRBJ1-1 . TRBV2 CASREDGDTEAFF TGTGCCAGCAGAGAGGATGGGGACACTGAAGCTTTCTTT
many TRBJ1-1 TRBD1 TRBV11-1 CASSSDRAEAFF TGTGCCAGCAGCTCGGACAGGGCCGAAGCTTTCTTT
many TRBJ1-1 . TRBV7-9 CASSLRQANTEAFF TGTGCCAGCAGCTTACGACAGGCGAACACTGAAGCTTTCTTT
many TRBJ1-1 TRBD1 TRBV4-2 CATLTRGQGYTEAFF TGTGCCACCTTGACAAGGGGACAGGGGTACACTGAAGCTTTCTTT
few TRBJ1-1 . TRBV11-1 CASSLAHFSGNEAFF TGTGCCAGCAGCTTAGCTCATTTCTCAGGGAATGAAGCTTTCTTT
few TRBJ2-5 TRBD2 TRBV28 CASSLTSGGYQETQYF TGTGCCAGCAGTTTAACTAGCGGGGGGTACCAAGAGACCCAGTACTTC
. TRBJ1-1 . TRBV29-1 CSVEVRNTEAFF TGCAGCGTTGAGGTCCGTAACACTGAAGCTTTCTTT
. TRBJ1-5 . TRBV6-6 CASSTGVSSNQPQHF TGTGCCAGCAGCACCGGGGTCAGTAGCAATCAGCCCCAGCATTTT